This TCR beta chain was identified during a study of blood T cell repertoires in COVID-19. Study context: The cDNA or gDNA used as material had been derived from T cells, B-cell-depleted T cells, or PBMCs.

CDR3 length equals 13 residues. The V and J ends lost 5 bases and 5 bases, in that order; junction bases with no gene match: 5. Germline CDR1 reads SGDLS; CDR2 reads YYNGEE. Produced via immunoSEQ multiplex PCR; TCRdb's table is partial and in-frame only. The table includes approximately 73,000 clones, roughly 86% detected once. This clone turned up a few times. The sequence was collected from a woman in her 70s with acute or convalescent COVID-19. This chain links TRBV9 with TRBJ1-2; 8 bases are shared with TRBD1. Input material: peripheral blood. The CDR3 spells CASSRTGGYGYTF. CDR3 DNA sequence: TGTGCCAGCAGTCGTACAGGGGGGTATGGCTACACCTTC.